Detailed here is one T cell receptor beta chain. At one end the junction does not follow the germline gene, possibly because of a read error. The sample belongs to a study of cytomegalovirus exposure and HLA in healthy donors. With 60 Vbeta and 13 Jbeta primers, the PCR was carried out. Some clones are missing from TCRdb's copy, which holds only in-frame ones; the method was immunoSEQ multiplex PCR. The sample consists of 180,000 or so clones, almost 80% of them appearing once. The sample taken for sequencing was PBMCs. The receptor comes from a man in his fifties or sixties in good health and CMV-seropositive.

CDR3 loop: CASSGRISQPSGANVLAF. The CDR3 DNA follows: TGTGCCAGCAGTGGACGTATTTCACAACCTTCTGGGGCCAACGTCCTGGCTTTC. This chain joins TRBV6-1 and TRBJ2-6; tentatively, D is TRBD1 (5 bases). Germline values: CDR1 MNHNS, CDR2 SASEGT. This CDR3 region has 18 residues.